A selection of T cell receptor beta chains follows, all from one sample in a study of cytomegalovirus exposure and HLA in healthy donors. Assay: immunoSEQ multiplex PCR; the TCRdb copy retains only in-frame clones and omits some. This sample's table has under 90,000 clones. The sequencing input was PBMCs. The receptors were gathered from a man aged 50 or older in good health and CMV-seropositive. Each CDR3 is given with its conserved first and last residue. A D gene is named only where the DNA matches it firmly.

CDR3: CASSPPGLAGGFTDTQYF
DNA: TGTGCCAGCTCACCACCCGGACTAGCGGGAGGGTTCACAGATACGCAGTATTTT
V: TRBV18
D: TRBD2
J: TRBJ2-3

CDR3: CASSESPLGGVNNEQFF
DNA: TGTGCCAGCAGTGAATCCCCCCTAGGGGGGGTAAACAATGAGCAGTTCTTC
V: TRBV25-1
D: .
J: TRBJ2-1

CDR3: CSADRTSTDTQYF
DNA: TGCAGCGCCGATCGGACTAGCACAGATACGCAGTATTTT
V: TRBV29-1
D: .
J: TRBJ2-3

CDR3: CASRDRQGLNQPQHF
DNA: TGTGCCAGCAGGGATAGACAGGGCCTCAATCAGCCCCAGCATTTT
V: TRBV6-6
D: TRBD1
J: TRBJ1-5

CDR3: CASRGAGVTSTDTQYF
DNA: TGTGCCAGCCGGGGAGCGGGAGTAACGAGCACAGATACGCAGTATTTT
V: TRBV5-6
D: TRBD2
J: TRBJ2-3

CDR3: CASSQDRTSGRALDYEQYF
DNA: TGCGCCAGCAGCCAAGATAGGACTAGCGGGAGGGCCTTAGACTACGAGCAGTACTTC
V: TRBV4-1
D: TRBD2
J: TRBJ2-7

CDR3: CASSWDIGYGYTF
DNA: TGTGCCAGCAGCTGGGACATTGGCTATGGCTACACCTTC
V: TRBV7-8
D: .
J: TRBJ1-2

CDR3: CASSLRGDFHPTEAFF
DNA: TGTGCCAGCAGCTTACGGGGGGACTTCCACCCCACTGAAGCTTTCTTT
V: TRBV11-3
D: .
J: TRBJ1-1

CDR3: CASSFSDRTEQFF
DNA: TGTGCCAGCAGCTTTAGCGACAGGACTGAGCAGTTCTTC
V: TRBV7-3
D: .
J: TRBJ2-1

CDR3: CASSGLFNRESGNTIYF
DNA: TGTGCCAGCAGTGGTTTGTTCAACAGGGAGTCTGGAAACACCATATATTTT
V: TRBV6-1
D: .
J: TRBJ1-3

CDR3: CASSLVALRVSGNTIYF
DNA: TGCGCCAGCAGCTTGGTGGCGCTCCGGGTCTCTGGAAACACCATATATTTT
V: TRBV5-1
D: .
J: TRBJ1-3

CDR3: CASSPRLSPSGSGYEQYF
DNA: TGTGCCAGCAGTCCGCGCCTCTCTCCTAGCGGGAGTGGCTACGAGCAGTACTTC
V: TRBV27
D: TRBD2
J: TRBJ2-7

CDR3: CASSLGGGTGKYYGYTF
DNA: TGTGCCAGCAGCTTGGGGGGCGGGACAGGGAAGTACTATGGCTACACCTTC
V: TRBV5-4
D: TRBD1
J: TRBJ1-2

CDR3: CASSLLSTGELFF
DNA: TGCGCCAGCAGCTTGCTATCCACCGGGGAGCTGTTTTTT
V: TRBV5-1
D: .
J: TRBJ2-2

CDR3: CASSPQTSGTGANVLTF
DNA: TGTGCCAGCTCACCACAGACTAGCGGGACCGGGGCCAACGTCCTGACTTTC
V: TRBV18
D: TRBD2
J: TRBJ2-6

CDR3: CASSDRRADYNEQFF
DNA: TGTGCCAGCAGCGACCGGAGGGCGGACTACAATGAGCAGTTCTTC
V: TRBV7-2
D: .
J: TRBJ2-1

CDR3: CATSSNLVAGGPVNTQYF
DNA: TGTGCCACCAGCAGCAACCTTGTTGCGGGAGGGCCGGTGAATACGCAGTATTTT
V: TRBV15
D: TRBD2
J: TRBJ2-3

CDR3: CASSPGETQYF
DNA: TGTGCCAGTAGCCCCGGAGAGACCCAGTACTTC
V: TRBV19
D: .
J: TRBJ2-5

CDR3: CASSPREDTIYF
DNA: TGTGCCAGCTCACCGAGAGAAGACACCATATATTTT
V: TRBV18
D: .
J: TRBJ1-3

CDR3: CAGSPTGAAREAFF
DNA: TGTGCCGGCAGTCCGACAGGGGCGGCCCGTGAAGCTTTCTTT
V: TRBV9
D: TRBD1
J: TRBJ1-1

CDR3: CAISESGEETQYF
DNA: TGTGCCATCAGTGAGTCAGGGGAAGAGACCCAGTACTTC
V: TRBV10-3
D: .
J: TRBJ2-5

CDR3: CASSVPGETQYF
DNA: TGTGCCAGCAGCGTACCCGGAGAGACCCAGTACTTC
V: TRBV9
D: .
J: TRBJ2-5

CDR3: CAWSVRSAATNEKLFF
DNA: TGTGCCTGGAGTGTACGGTCCGCTGCAACTAATGAAAAACTGTTTTTT
V: TRBV30
D: .
J: TRBJ1-4

CDR3: CAISIGGNTEAFF
DNA: TGTGCCATCAGTATCGGGGGAAACACTGAAGCTTTCTTT
V: TRBV10-3
D: .
J: TRBJ1-1

CDR3: CASSLTSGGQVTQYF
DNA: TGTGCCAGCAGCCTGACTAGCGGAGGGCAGGTTACGCAGTATTTT
V: TRBV6-5
D: TRBD2
J: TRBJ2-3

CDR3: CASSSVTGAYEQYF
DNA: TGTGCCAGCAGTTCGGTCACAGGGGCCTACGAGCAGTACTTC
V: TRBV27
D: TRBD1
J: TRBJ2-7

CDR3: CAWRYTSGSYQETQYF
DNA: TGTGCCTGGAGGTACACTAGCGGGAGTTACCAAGAGACCCAGTACTTC
V: TRBV30
D: TRBD2
J: TRBJ2-5

CDR3: CASSSGLAVSYNEQFF
DNA: TGTGCCAGCAGCAGCGGACTAGCGGTCTCCTACAATGAGCAGTTCTTC
V: TRBV9
D: TRBD2
J: TRBJ2-1

CDR3: CASSLAPSGRARTGELFF
DNA: TGCGCCAGCAGCTTGGCCCCTAGCGGGAGGGCCAGGACCGGGGAGCTGTTTTTT
V: TRBV5-1
D: TRBD2
J: TRBJ2-2

CDR3: CSVEAAGAGGDEQFF
DNA: TGCAGCGTTGAAGCGGCCGGGGCAGGGGGCGATGAGCAGTTCTTC
V: TRBV29-1
D: TRBD1
J: TRBJ2-1

CDR3: CASSLGGQGFTKLFF
DNA: TGTGCCAGCAGCTTAGGGGGACAGGGATTTACAAAACTGTTTTTT
V: TRBV7-9
D: TRBD1
J: TRBJ1-4

CDR3: CASSQGQGAAGELFF
DNA: TGTGCCAGCAGCCAGGGACAGGGGGCGGCCGGGGAGCTGTTTTTT
V: TRBV4-2
D: TRBD1
J: TRBJ2-2

CDR3: CASSPRAQGASSYSNQPQHF
DNA: TGTGCCAGCTCACCACGGGCACAGGGGGCCTCTTCCTATAGCAATCAGCCCCAGCATTTT
V: TRBV18
D: TRBD1
J: TRBJ1-5

CDR3: CASSLHTSGYNEQFF
DNA: TGTGCCAGCAGTCTCCACACCTCAGGGTACAATGAGCAGTTCTTC
V: TRBV27
D: .
J: TRBJ2-1

CDR3: CASSLAQGTQHF
DNA: TGTGCCAGCAGCTTAGCGCAGGGAACCCAGCATTTT
V: TRBV7-9
D: .
J: TRBJ1-5

CDR3: CAWSGALYEQYF
DNA: TGTGCCTGGAGTGGGGCCCTATACGAGCAGTACTTC
V: TRBV30
D: .
J: TRBJ2-7

CDR3: CASSVSGSNQPQHF
DNA: TGTGCCAGCAGCGTTAGCGGTTCCAATCAGCCCCAGCATTTT
V: TRBV9
D: .
J: TRBJ1-5

CDR3: CASGLGQGEEKLFF
DNA: TGCGCCAGCGGCCTGGGACAGGGTGAGGAAAAACTGTTTTTT
V: TRBV5-1
D: TRBD1
J: TRBJ1-4

CDR3: CAIEEGVAGAGEQYF
DNA: TGTGCCATCGAGGAGGGGGTAGCGGGAGCGGGCGAGCAGTACTTC
V: TRBV10-3
D: TRBD2
J: TRBJ2-7

CDR3: CASSLKAGANQPQHF
DNA: TGTGCCAGCAGTTTGAAGGCGGGGGCCAATCAGCCCCAGCATTTT
V: TRBV6-5
D: .
J: TRBJ1-5

CDR3: CASSAQGQETQYF
DNA: TGTGCCAGCAGCGCTCAGGGGCAAGAGACCCAGTACTTC
V: TRBV7-9
D: .
J: TRBJ2-5

CDR3: CATREGASGSYEQYF
DNA: TGTGCCACCCGCGAAGGGGCTTCGGGCTCCTACGAGCAGTACTTC
V: TRBV6-6
D: .
J: TRBJ2-7

CDR3: CASSLARVGEETQYF
DNA: TGTGCCAGCAGCTTGGCTAGGGTGGGAGAAGAGACCCAGTACTTC
V: TRBV7-9
D: .
J: TRBJ2-5

CDR3: CASSLGLAGVPDTQYF
DNA: TGTGCCAGCAGCTTAGGACTAGCGGGAGTGCCAGATACGCAGTATTTT
V: TRBV13
D: TRBD2
J: TRBJ2-3

CDR3: CSVSSLAGAFNEQFF
DNA: TGCAGCGTGAGCTCCCTAGCGGGAGCCTTCAATGAGCAGTTCTTC
V: TRBV29-1
D: TRBD2
J: TRBJ2-1

CDR3: CASSLPPGGTGELFF
DNA: TGTGCCAGCAGCCTCCCCCCCGGAGGCACCGGGGAGCTGTTTTTT
V: TRBV7-6
D: .
J: TRBJ2-2

CDR3: CAWTGPSGLSTDTQYF
DNA: TGTGCCTGGACGGGCCCCTCGGGGTTAAGCACAGATACGCAGTATTTT
V: TRBV30
D: .
J: TRBJ2-3

CDR3: CASSPGTGVKAFF
DNA: TGTGCCAGCAGTCCCGGGACAGGGGTAAAAGCTTTCTTT
V: TRBV6-5
D: TRBD1
J: TRBJ1-1